This section outlines one TCR beta chain sequence together with its context. Its antigen is currently unknown. The source of the sample is a study of post-analysis software for immune sequencing data. Study-wide findings and caveats: The study found significantly lower normalized Chao1 diversity in multiple sclerosis patients than in controls. Patients showed TRBV5-6, TRBV5-1 and TRBV20-1 among 4 or 5 TRBV segments more frequent than in controls.

The germline V gene encodes CDR1 MNHEY and CDR2 SVGAGI. The CDR3 spans 16 residues. With V trimmed by 6 bases and J by 6 bases, 12 bases remained unmatched. cDNA libraries of TCR beta carried unique molecular identifiers. TCRdb re-analysed the PCR reads in MiXCR, keeping a single row per CDR3 protein. The data contain about 810,000 distinct CDR3 sequences, approximately 50% of them singletons. This sequence was found in a girl aged 10-17 years with multiple sclerosis. The J gene is TRBJ2-3, the V gene TRBV6-5, with 10 positions matching TRBD2. The source material was blood. CDR3 sequence reads: CASRLTSGYRGDTQYF. CDR3 coding DNA: TGTGCCAGCAGGCTGACTAGCGGGTACCGGGGGGATACGCAGTATTTT.